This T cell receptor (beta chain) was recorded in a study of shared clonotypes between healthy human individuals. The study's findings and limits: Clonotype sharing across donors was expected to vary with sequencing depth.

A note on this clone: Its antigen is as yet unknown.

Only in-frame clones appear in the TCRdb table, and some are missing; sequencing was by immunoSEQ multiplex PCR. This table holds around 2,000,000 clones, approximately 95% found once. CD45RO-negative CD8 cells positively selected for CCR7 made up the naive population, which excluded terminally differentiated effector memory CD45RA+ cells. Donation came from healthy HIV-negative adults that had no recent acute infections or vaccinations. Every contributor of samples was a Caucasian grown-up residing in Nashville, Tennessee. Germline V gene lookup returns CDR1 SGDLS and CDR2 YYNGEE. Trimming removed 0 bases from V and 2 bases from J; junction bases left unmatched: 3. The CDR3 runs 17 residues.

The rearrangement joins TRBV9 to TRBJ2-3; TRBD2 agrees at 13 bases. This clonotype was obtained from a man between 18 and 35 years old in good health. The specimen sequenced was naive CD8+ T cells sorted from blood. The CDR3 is CASSVGTSGGNTDTQYF. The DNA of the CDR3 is TGTGCCAGCAGCGTAGGGACTAGCGGGGGAAACACAGATACGCAGTATTTT. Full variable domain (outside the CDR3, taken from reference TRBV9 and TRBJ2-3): DSGVTQTPKHLITATGQRVTLRCSPRSGDLSVYWYQQSLDQGLQFLIQYYNGEERAKGNILERFSAQQFPDLHSELNLSSLELGDSALYFCASSVGTSGGNTDTQYFGPGTRLTVL.